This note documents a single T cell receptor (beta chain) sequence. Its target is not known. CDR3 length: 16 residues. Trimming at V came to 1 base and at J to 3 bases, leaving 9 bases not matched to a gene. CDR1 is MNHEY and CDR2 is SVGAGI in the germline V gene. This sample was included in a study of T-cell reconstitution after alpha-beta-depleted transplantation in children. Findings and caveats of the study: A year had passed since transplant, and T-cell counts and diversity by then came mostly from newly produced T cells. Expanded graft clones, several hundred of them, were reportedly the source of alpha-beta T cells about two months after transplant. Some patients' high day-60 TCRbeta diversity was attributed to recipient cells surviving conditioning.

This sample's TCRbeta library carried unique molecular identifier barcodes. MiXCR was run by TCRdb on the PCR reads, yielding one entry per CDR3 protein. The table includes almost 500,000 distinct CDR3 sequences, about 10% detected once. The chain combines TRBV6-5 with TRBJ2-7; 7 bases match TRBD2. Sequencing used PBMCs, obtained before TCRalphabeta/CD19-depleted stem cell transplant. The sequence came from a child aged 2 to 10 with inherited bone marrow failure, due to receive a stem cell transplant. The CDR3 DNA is TGTGCCAGCAGTTACTGGGGGGGGAGGGCCCTCTACGAGCAGTACTTC. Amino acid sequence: CASSYWGGRALYEQYF.